This note documents a single T cell receptor beta chain sequence. This sample is drawn from a study of blood T cell repertoires in COVID-19. On the study more broadly: Samples came from the United States, Italy and Spain, spanning acute and convalescent COVID-19.

Trimming at V came to 4 bases and at J to 8 bases, leaving 4 bases not matched to a gene. The CDR3 sequence is 14 residues long. Per the germline V gene, CDR1 is LNHDA and CDR2 is SQIVND (reference sequence). Adults between roughly 18 and 89 years of age took part from under 30 US areas. Participants had their cohort set by participant-reported clinical history. Profiled with immunoSEQ multiplex PCR; TCRdb holds only in-frame clones, not every one. Among 150,000 to 200,000 clones listed, roughly nine tenths were seen once. The V and J genes are TRBV19 and TRBJ1-6, with TRBD1 identical over 8 bases. Specimen: PBMCs or T cells enriched from blood (not recorded which). The receptor was isolated from a human donor with acute COVID-19. The donor label of this sample is uncertain. The CDR3 protein is CASSTQGGDSPLHF. CDR3 in DNA: TGTGCCAGTAGTACACAGGGGGGTGATTCACCCCTCCACTTT.